This T cell receptor (beta chain) comes out of a study of human T cells and chemical hapten exposure. There are a few counts of this clonotype. TCRdb re-analysed the RACE reads in MiXCR, keeping a single row per CDR3 protein. Among more than 250,000 distinct CDR3 sequences, approximately 8.6% were seen once, and the ten largest hold over 2%. Time point indicated: pre-sensitization, week 0. Treatment here: therapeutic diphenylcyclopropenone sensitization with weekly scalp DPC. Blood draws came first, before each patch test. The CDR3 sequence is 15 residues long. The germline CDR1 and CDR2 sequences are KGHSH and LQKENI. The V gene lost 3 bases and the J gene lost 1 base, with 12 bases spanning the gap.

The TCR sequence derives from a middle-aged woman with alopecia areata. Some clones in this sample may be carry-over from other donors' samples. The chain uses TRBV18 and TRBJ1-1; D is ambiguous. The sequencing used whole blood, collected in connection with sensitization to the hapten diphenylcyclopropenone (DPC). The CDR3 DNA follows: TGTGCCAGCTCACCGTACGGGCCCCCGAACACTGAAGCTTTCTTT. Its protein is CASSPYGPPNTEAFF.